Below, 23 T cell receptor beta chains from the same sample are listed, as sequenced in a study of shared clonotypes between healthy human individuals. Measured with immunoSEQ multiplex PCR; TCRdb has only the in-frame clones, and not every one. The data show some 2.1 million clones, 93% seen once. Naive CD8 cells, CD45RO-negative and positively selected for CCR7, excluded terminally differentiated effector memory CD45RA+ cells. Specimen: naive CD8+ T cells from PBMCs. These receptors came from a young man in good health. Some clones in this sample may be carry-over from other donors' samples.

The chain uses TRBV5-1 and TRBJ1-1; 7 bases are a match to TRBD1. The CDR3 contains 16 residues. Per the germline V gene, CDR1 is SGHRS and CDR2 is YFSETQ. J was trimmed by 2 bases and V by 1 base; bases with no gene match: 8. This chain's CDR3 is CASSLSQGQTNTEAFF. In DNA form, the CDR3 reads TGCGCCAGCAGCTTGTCCCAGGGACAGACCAACACTGAAGCTTTCTTT. Full variable domain (outside the CDR3, taken from reference TRBV5-1 and TRBJ1-1): KAGVTQTPRYLIKTRGQQVTLSCSPISGHRSVSWYQQTPGQGLQFLFEYFSETQRNKGNFPGRFSGRQFSNSRSEMNVSTLELGDSALYLCASSLSQGQTNTEAFFGQGTRLTVV.

The chain is built from TRBV4-2 and TRBJ1-1; D perhaps matches TRBD1 (5 bases). The germline V gene encodes CDR1 LGHNA and CDR2 YNFKEQ. Trimming took 4 bases from V and 2 from J, leaving 17 bases between them. This CDR3 is built from 16 residues. The CDR3 loop reads CASSLEQGDLNTEAFF. Written as DNA, the CDR3 is TGTGCCAGCAGCCTTGAGCAGGGTGATTTAAACACTGAAGCTTTCTTT.

This clone came up once. The chain carries TRBV7-2 and TRBJ2-3, with D unresolved. Germline CDR1 and CDR2: SGHTA and FQGNSA. The CDR3 is 15 residues long. Trimming took off 0 bases at V and 2 bases at J, with 9 bases between the two ends. The chain's CDR3 is CASSLAGYPTDTQYF. CDR3 bases: TGTGCCAGCAGCTTAGCAGGGTACCCCACAGATACGCAGTATTTT.

This clone appeared a single time. The V call is TRBV7-9, the J call TRBJ2-1, with TRBD1 identical over 7 bases. V shed 5 bases and J 8 bases; nucleotides not matched to a gene: 12. The length of the CDR3 is 15 residues. From germline, CDR1 is SEHNR and CDR2 FQNEAQ (reference sequence). Written as DNA, the CDR3 is TGTGCCAGCAGCCCTCGACAGGGTCCGGGCGATGAGCAGTTCTTC. This codes for CASSPRQGPGDEQFF.

The chain is built from TRBV28 and TRBJ2-7, with D perhaps TRBD1 (6 bases). Germline V gene lookup returns CDR1 MDHEN and CDR2 SYDVKM. V was trimmed by 5 bases and J by 6 bases, leaving 20 bases between them. The CDR3 has 15 amino acids. CDR3 coding DNA: TGTGCCAGCAGTCACCCCCCCCCTTACAGGGCCGAGCAGTACTTC. Its protein is CASSHPPPYRAEQYF.

With respect to this clone: This CDR3 is also generated by other DNA sequences in the sample. This chain uses TRBV28 with TRBJ1-2; no firm D call. This CDR3 has 13 amino acids. Germline V gene data show CDR1 as MDHEN and CDR2 as SYDVKM. The ends were cut back, 1 base at V and 2 bases at J, with 5 bases in the middle. Here the CDR3 reads CASSLSTNYGYTF. CDR3 in DNA: TGTGCCAGCAGTTTATCCACAAACTATGGCTACACCTTC.

Remarks on this clone: Other nucleotide sequences from this sample produce the same CDR3. The chain carries TRBV6-5 and TRBJ2-1; D remains unclear. The CDR3 runs to 13 residues. V shed 0 bases and J shed 5 bases, with 5 bases lying between them. The germline gives CDR1 MNHEY, CDR2 SVGAGI. The CDR3 loop reads CASSYSKNNEQFF. CDR3 nucleotide sequence: TGTGCCAGCAGTTACTCCAAAAACAATGAGCAGTTCTTC.

Concerning this clone itself: One end of the junction is discordant with germline, which a read error may explain. The chain joins TRBV7-8 to TRBJ1-1; possible D gene TRBD1, 5 bases. This CDR3 region has 13 residues. Germline V gene data show CDR1 as SGHVS and CDR2 as FQNEAQ. The CDR3 nucleotides read TGTGCCAGCAGCCCCGACGGGGCAACTGAAACTTTCTTT. It codes for CASSPDGATETFF.

The chain recombines TRBV21-1 with TRBJ1-2. TRBV21-1 is termed a pseudogene. This CDR3 spans 15 amino acids. For the CDR3, the DNA is TGTGCCAGCAGCCCAGAAGGACCGCCCCGCTATGGCTACACCTTC. This codes for CASSPEGPPRYGYTF.

The rearrangement joins TRBV19 to TRBJ1-1; D not certain. The CDR3 is 18 amino acids. V lost 2 bases and J lost 1, with 20 bases in between. Germline CDR1 LNHDA, CDR2 SQIVND (reference sequence). CDR3 DNA sequence: TGTGCCAGTAGTATAAAACCACCCCGGCCCGAGCAGAACACTGAAGCTTTCTTT. Translation gives CASSIKPPRPEQNTEAFF.

Note on this clone: Other DNA sequences in the sample encode the same CDR3. V is TRBV9 and J is TRBJ2-1; D remains unclear. The CDR3 is 14 residues long. Germline V CDR1 and CDR2: SGDLS, YYNGEE. The germline V and J ends were trimmed by 0 bases and 6 bases, with 10 bases remaining between them. The CDR3: CASSVGTSVNEQFF. CDR3 DNA: TGTGCCAGCAGCGTAGGGACCTCGGTCAATGAGCAGTTCTTC.

The chain joins TRBV7-8 to TRBJ2-7; TRBD2 might be the D (5 bases). The CDR3 covers 15 residues. Germline V CDR1 and CDR2: SGHVS, FQNEAQ. The V gene lost 4 bases and the J gene lost 0 bases, with 13 bases spanning the gap. CDR3 sequence: CASSSLARSSYEQYF. CDR3 DNA: TGTGCCAGCAGCTCCCTAGCACGGAGCTCCTACGAGCAGTACTTC.

The chain recombines TRBV28 with TRBJ1-5; D not resolved. The CDR3 consists of 13 residues. CDR1 MDHEN and CDR2 SYDVKM come from the germline V gene. Trimming removed 1 base from V and 7 bases from J, with 8 bases in between. CDR3 in amino acids: CASSLLMGQPQHF. DNA for the CDR3: TGTGCCAGCAGTTTATTGATGGGCCAGCCCCAGCATTTT.

The chain recombines TRBV28 with TRBJ2-7; D gene ambiguous. Trimming pared 4 bases from V and 0 bases from J, leaving 7 bases between. This CDR3 contains 13 residues. Germline CDR1 and CDR2: MDHEN and SYDVKM. The CDR3 sequence is CASSYPNSYEQYF. In nucleotides, the CDR3 is TGTGCCAGCAGTTACCCCAACTCCTACGAGCAGTACTTC.

To note about this clone: Other DNA sequences in the same sample also yield this CDR3. The rearrangement uses TRBV27 and TRBJ2-1, with D tentatively TRBD2 (5 bases). Germline CDR1 is MNHEY and CDR2 is SMNVEV (reference sequence). V shed 6 bases and J shed 10 bases, with 10 bases lying between them. The CDR3 extends over 11 amino acids. The CDR3 sequence: CASSQGLEQFF. CDR3 DNA: TGTGCCAGCAGCCAAGGACTGGAGCAGTTCTTC.

The CDR3 DNA reads TGTGCCAGCAGCAACTACAATGAGCAGTTCTTC. This sequence encodes CASSNYNEQFF. The chain has TRBV9 and TRBJ2-1; D unclear. The CDR3 length is 11 residues. V was clipped by 4 bases and J by 3 bases, with 2 bases between them. Germline assignment: CDR1 SGDLS and CDR2 YYNGEE.

The table lists this clone with a count of one. The genes are TRBV7-2 and TRBJ2-5; TRBD2 is a possible D gene (6 bases). V dropped 3 bases and J dropped 1 base, with 18 bases sitting between them. The length of the CDR3 is 17 residues. In germline, CDR1 is SGHTA, CDR2 FQGNSA. CDR3 protein: CASSFYRGLGTQETQYF. The CDR3 DNA reads as TGTGCCAGCAGCTTCTATAGGGGACTTGGGACCCAAGAGACCCAGTACTTC.

This chain links TRBV6-1 with TRBJ1-1, with no clear D. V lost 6 bases and J 1 base, leaving 9 bases between the germline ends. This CDR3 comprises 13 residues. Germline CDR1 is MNHNS and CDR2 is SASEGT. The CDR3 region has the DNA TGTGCCAGCAGACCCCGGGCGAACACTGAAGCTTTCTTT. Its translation is CASRPRANTEAFF.

The chain is built from TRBV7-2 and TRBJ1-3; D is undetermined. In germline, CDR1 is SGHTA, CDR2 FQGNSA. CDR3 length equals 13 residues. Trimming stripped 3 bases from V and 13 bases from J, with 16 bases between. The CDR3 bases are TGTGCCAGCAGCTTTATGGCGAGCTCCTTTATATATTTT. It yields the protein CASSFMASSFIYF.

V gene TRBV9 combines with J gene TRBJ2-1, with TRBD1 matching over 10 bases. Germline assignment: CDR1 SGDLS and CDR2 YYNGEE. With V trimmed by 2 bases and J by 7 bases, 6 bases remained unmatched. The CDR3 covers 15 residues. The CDR3 DNA follows: TGTGCCAGCAGCGTTTGGGACAGGGGCTTAAATGAGCAGTTCTTC. Translation gives CASSVWDRGLNEQFF. The full variable domain, rest sourced from reference TRBV9 and TRBJ2-1, is DSGVTQTPKHLITATGQRVTLRCSPRSGDLSVYWYQQSLDQGLQFLIQYYNGEERAKGNILERFSAQQFPDLHSELNLSSLELGDSALYFCASSVWDRGLNEQFFGPGTRLTVL.

The chain uses TRBV5-1 and TRBJ2-7, with TRBD1 matching 8 bases. This CDR3 spans 14 amino acids. J lost 6 bases, V lost 0 bases, and 5 bases had no gene match. Germline V gene data show CDR1 as SGHRS and CDR2 as YFSETQ. Here the CDR3 DNA reads TGCGCCAGCAGCTTGGGGACAGGGCGGTCCGAGCAGTACTTC. Its translation is CASSLGTGRSEQYF.

The CDR3, as DNA: TGTGCCTGGAGTGTATGGCAGGGAAGTCAGCCCCAGCATTTT. It codes for CAWSVWQGSQPQHF. This chain uses TRBV30 with TRBJ1-5; possible D gene TRBD1, 5 bases. The length of the CDR3 is 14 residues. The germline gives CDR1 GTSNPN, CDR2 SVGIG (reference sequence). Trimming removed 0 bases at V and 6 bases at J, with 12 bases between.

The genes are TRBV5-4 and TRBJ1-1; D remains ambiguous. Trimming left V 10 bases short and J 4 bases short, with 14 bases between. Germline CDR1 reads SGHNT; CDR2 reads YYREEE (reference sequence). The CDR3 has 12 residues. Here the CDR3 DNA reads TGTGCCCAAGGTCGATTCTCCACTGAAGCTTTCTTT. It is translated as CAQGRFSTEAFF.